A selection of T cell receptor beta chains follows, all from one sample in a study of blood T cell repertoires in COVID-19. Data came from immunoSEQ multiplex PCR; TCRdb stores just in-frame clones and leaves some out. In the table there are approximately 450,000 clones, roughly 91% of which are singletons. Specimen: peripheral blood. The receptors come from a woman between 25 and 40 years old with acute or convalescent COVID-19. CDR3s include the opening cysteine and the closing phenylalanine or tryptophan. A D gene is named only where the DNA matches it firmly. The size of a clone is reported for some rows only, either as once, few or many, or as a class for expanded clones.

j_gene | d_gene | v_gene | abundance | CDR3nt | CDR3aa
TRBJ2-1 | - | TRBV2 | - | TGTGCCAGCAGTGAAGGACAAGACCGAGAGCAGTTCTTC | CASSEGQDREQFF
TRBJ2-1 | - | TRBV5-6 | - | TGTGCCAGCAGCTTGAGGGGCAGAAACAATGAGCAGTTCTTC | CASSLRGRNNEQFF
TRBJ2-2 | TRBD2 | TRBV2 | - | TGTGCCACAATGGGAACAACCGGGGGGGATACGAACACCGGGGAGCTGTTTTTT | CATMGTTGGDTNTGELFF
TRBJ2-1 | - | TRBV4-1 | once | TGCGCCAGCAGCCAAGAACAGGACAATGAGCAGTTCTTC | CASSQEQDNEQFF
TRBJ1-1 | - | TRBV9 | - | TGTGCCAGCAGCGTAGGGGACTGGGGTCTGGGAACTGAAGCTTTCTTT | CASSVGDWGLGTEAFF
TRBJ2-1 | - | TRBV7-9 | - | TGTGCCAGCAGCCTGCAGGGGCCCCCCTACAATGAGCAGTTCTTC | CASSLQGPPYNEQFF
TRBJ1-5 | TRBD1 | TRBV12-3/TRBV12-4 | - | TGTGCCAGCACGGACAGGGCGTATCAGCCCCAGCATTTT | CASTDRAYQPQHF
TRBJ1-1 | - | TRBV19 | - | TGTGCCAGTAGTATCACCAGGCGAACTGAAGCTTTCTTT | CASSITRRTEAFF
TRBJ1-5 | TRBD1 | TRBV6-1 | once | TGTGCCAGCAGTGATTTAGGGGGCAATAGCAATCAGCCCCAGCATTTT | CASSDLGGNSNQPQHF
TRBJ1-3 | - | TRBV3-1/TRBV3-2 | once | TGTGCCAGCAGCCAGTTCCGGGAGAGATTAAACTCTGGAAACACCATATATTTT | CASSQFRERLNSGNTIYF
TRBJ1-2 | - | TRBV10-3 | - | TGTGCCACGGGGGTGGAGGGCAGCTATGGCTACACCTTC | CATGVEGSYGYTF
TRBJ2-7 | - | TRBV2 | few | TGTGCCAGCAGAGAACGACAGAACTACGAGCAGTACTTC | CASRERQNYEQYF
TRBJ1-5 | - | TRBV7-6 | - | TGTGCCAGCAGCCTGTACAATCAGCCCCAGCATTTT | CASSLYNQPQHF
TRBJ2-3 | TRBD2 | TRBV9 | - | TGTGCCAGCAGCGTGGCAGAGCGGGGGGGCACAGATACGCAGTATTTT | CASSVAERGGTDTQYF
TRBJ2-1 | - | TRBV24-1 | - | TGTGCCACCAGTTTTGCCGGGACACCCGAGCAGTTCTTC | CATSFAGTPEQFF
TRBJ1-5 | - | TRBV30 | - | TGTGCCTGGAGTGAAGTGGGACTACGACAGCCCCAGCATTTT | CAWSEVGLRQPQHF
TRBJ2-5 | TRBD1 | TRBV6-5 | - | TGTGCCAGCAGTTATCTAACAGGGGGTCAAGAGACCCAGTACTTC | CASSYLTGGQETQYF
TRBJ2-3 | TRBD2 | TRBV3-1/TRBV3-2 | once | TGTGCCAGCAGCGAACTCCCTAGCGGGCGTTTCACAGATACGCAGTATTTT | CASSELPSGRFTDTQYF
TRBJ1-2 | - | TRBV18 | once | TGTGCCAGCTCTCCAGGGCAAGAGGGCTATGGCTACACCTTC | CASSPGQEGYGYTF
TRBJ2-4 | - | TRBV2 | - | TGTGCCAGTACGTTGGGACTTCCAGACATTCAGTACTTC | CASTLGLPDIQYF
TRBJ1-3 | - | TRBV2 | - | TGTGCCAGCAGTGATCCGCGATCACGCTCTGGAAACACCATATATTTT | CASSDPRSRSGNTIYF
TRBJ2-5 | TRBD2 | TRBV5-1 | - | TGCGCCAGCAGCTTGATTAGCGGGACTCGAGAGACCCAGTACTTC | CASSLISGTRETQYF
TRBJ2-3 | - | TRBV5-1 | few | TGCGCCAGCAGCAAGGCGGGGAACACAGATACGCAGTATTTT | CASSKAGNTDTQYF
TRBJ2-7 | TRBD1 | TRBV12-5 | - | TGTGCTAGTGGTTTCGACAGGGGATACGAGCAGTACTTC | CASGFDRGYEQYF
TRBJ2-1 | TRBD2 | TRBV7-9 | - | TGTGCCAGCAGCATCGGGAATAGCGGGGCCTACAATGAGCAGTTCTTC | CASSIGNSGAYNEQFF
TRBJ2-5 | - | TRBV19 | once | TGTGCCAGTAGTTCGGCCGGGGGAACCCAGTACTTC | CASSSAGGTQYF
TRBJ2-3 | - | TRBV27 | - | TGTGCCAGCAGCTGGGGCCCGATAGATACGCAGTATTTT | CASSWGPIDTQYF
TRBJ2-5 | TRBD1 | TRBV5-6 | - | TGTGCCAGCAGGCCGACAGGGGGCCAAGAGACCCAGTACTTC | CASRPTGGQETQYF
TRBJ1-1 | - | TRBV4-1 | many | TGCGCCAGCAGCCAAGATAACTGGAACACTGAAGCTTTCTTT | CASSQDNWNTEAFF
TRBJ2-3 | TRBD1 | TRBV27 | - | TGTGCCAGCAGTTTATTAAGGGGGCATCAGTATTTT | CASSLLRGHQYF
TRBJ1-2 | TRBD1 | TRBV24-1 | once | TGTGCCACCAGTGCTTCTGTGGGACAGGGGGATGGCTACACCTTC | CATSASVGQGDGYTF
TRBJ2-3 | TRBD2 | TRBV9 | - | TGTGCCAGCAGCGTAGTGGGGGGGGTTAATACGCAGTATTTT | CASSVVGGVNTQYF
TRBJ2-7 | - | TRBV19 | - | TGTGCCAGTAGTGGTGGTTGGCGGGAGCAGTACTTC | CASSGGWREQYF
TRBJ1-2 | - | TRBV4-1 | - | TGCGCCAGCAGCCAAGTAGTGCAGGGATACGGCTACACCTTC | CASSQVVQGYGYTF
TRBJ2-3 | TRBD1 | TRBV5-4 | - | TGTGCCAGCTTAAAGGACAGGGGCACAGATACGCAGTATTTT | CASLKDRGTDTQYF
TRBJ2-2 | TRBD2 | TRBV13 | - | TGTGCCAGCAGCTTACTGGCGGGGGGTAACACCGGGGAGCTGTTTTTT | CASSLLAGGNTGELFF
TRBJ1-5 | - | TRBV6-5 | - | TGTGCCAGCACCCGTGGGCCGGAAGTCAATCAGCCCCAGCATTTT | CASTRGPEVNQPQHF
TRBJ2-7 | - | TRBV15 | - | TGTGCCACCAGCAGAGACGGACAGCTGCGAGGGGAGCAGTACTTC | CATSRDGQLRGEQYF
TRBJ2-3 | TRBD2 | TRBV3-1/TRBV3-2 | - | TGTGCCAGCAGCCACCCACCGACTAGCTCTAGCACAGATACGCAGTATTTT | CASSHPPTSSSTDTQYF
TRBJ2-7 | - | TRBV3-1/TRBV3-2 | - | TGTGCCAGCAGCCAAGATCTCAGGGGACGCCTCGAGCAGTACTTC | CASSQDLRGRLEQYF
TRBJ1-6 | - | TRBV7-3 | few | TGTGCCTCCAGTCGGCAGGGTAAACAATCACCCCTCCACTTT | CASSRQGKQSPLHF
TRBJ2-2 | TRBD1 | TRBV28 | once | TGTGCCAGCAGTCGGCCGGGACAGGGGGTCCAAACGAACACCGGGGAGCTGTTTTTT | CASSRPGQGVQTNTGELFF
TRBJ2-3 | - | TRBV9 | - | TGTGCCAGCAGCTCCCGACAGTACCCAGAGTATTTT | CASSSRQYPEYF
TRBJ1-6 | - | TRBV4-1 | few | TGCGCCAGCAGCCAAGCGGCGGGTTCACCCCTCCACTTT | CASSQAAGSPLHF
TRBJ1-5 | TRBD1 | TRBV30 | - | TGTGCCTGGACTCACAGGGGGCGAGTTCAGCCCCAGCATTTT | CAWTHRGRVQPQHF
TRBJ1-1 | - | TRBV27 | - | TGTGCCAGCAGTTCCTCCTCCACTGAAGCTTTCTTT | CASSSSSTEAFF
TRBJ1-1 | - | TRBV14 | - | TGTGCCAGCAGCCAAGAACAGAGGAACACTGAAGCTTTCTTT | CASSQEQRNTEAFF
TRBJ2-7 | TRBD2 | TRBV28 | - | TGTGCCAGCAGTTCAGGAGCGGGGTACGAGCAGTACTTC | CASSSGAGYEQYF
TRBJ1-1 | TRBD1 | TRBV6-2/TRBV6-3 | - | TGTGCCAGCAGTGACCCACAGGGGTCGAACACTGAAGCTTTCTTT | CASSDPQGSNTEAFF